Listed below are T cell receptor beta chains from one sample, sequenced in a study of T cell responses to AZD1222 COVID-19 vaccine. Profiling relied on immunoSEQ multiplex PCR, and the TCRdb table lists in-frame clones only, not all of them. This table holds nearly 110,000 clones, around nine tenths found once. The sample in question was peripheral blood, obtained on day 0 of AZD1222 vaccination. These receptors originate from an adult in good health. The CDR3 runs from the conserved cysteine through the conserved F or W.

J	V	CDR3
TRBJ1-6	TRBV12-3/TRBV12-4	CASGGTGNSPLHF
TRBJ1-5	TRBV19	CASREGNQPQHF
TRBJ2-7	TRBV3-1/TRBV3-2	CASSQEVDKKTYEQYF
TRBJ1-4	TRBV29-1	CSVLQGWEKLFF
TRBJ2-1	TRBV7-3	CASSMDRREQFF
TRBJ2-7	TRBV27	CASSQLAGGNYEQYF
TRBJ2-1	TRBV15	CATSRDSGTVYNEQFF
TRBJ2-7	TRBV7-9	CASSLMGFTQYF
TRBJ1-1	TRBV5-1	CASSLEGGTEAFF
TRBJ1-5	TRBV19	CASRTGTSNQPQHF
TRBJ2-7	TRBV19	CASSPGGGTFYEQYF
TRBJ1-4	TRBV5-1	CASSAQDSTREKLFF
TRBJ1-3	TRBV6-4	CARDSPLRSGNTIYF
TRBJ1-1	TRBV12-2	CASHPPDTEAFF
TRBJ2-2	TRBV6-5	CASSPKGSSGELFF
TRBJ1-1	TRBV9	CASSVERGTEAFF
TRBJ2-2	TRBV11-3	CASSKGTSGAGTGELFF
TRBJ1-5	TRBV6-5	CASSYAGQSNQPQHF
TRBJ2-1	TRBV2	CASSEVTGWGEQFF
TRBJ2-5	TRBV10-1	CASSETGQGAQNF
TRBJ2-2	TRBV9	CASSPGQNTGELFF
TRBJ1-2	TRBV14	CASSYRVGYGYTF
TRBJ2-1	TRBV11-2	CASSLGSGGTYNEQFF